These 9 T cell receptor beta chains share one sample of origin, sequenced in a study of T cell repertoires in cytomegalovirus infection. These receptors have no known antigen. TCRdb re-analysed the reads in MiXCR, keeping a single row per CDR3 protein. The data contain 750,000 to 950,000 distinct CDR3 sequences, under 35% of them singletons. Sequencing used cultured CD8+ T cells from PBMCs, obtained from culture after CMV antigen stimulation. These receptor sequences come from a human donor in good health (CMV status not recorded). Some clones in this sample may be carry-over from other donors' samples.

This clonotype has more than one count but fewer than ten. The chain employs TRBV29-1 and TRBJ2-1; 10 positions agree with TRBD2. From germline, CDR1 is SQVTM and CDR2 ANQGSEA. The CDR3 contains 13 residues. Germline trimming cut 7 bases from V and 6 bases from J; bases unmatched to any gene: 6. The CDR3 protein is CSGSGGAANEQFF. DNA of the CDR3: TGCAGCGGAAGCGGGGGGGCCGCCAATGAGCAGTTCTTC.

The chain is built from TRBV4-1 and TRBJ2-7; TRBD1 agrees at 7 bases. V was clipped by 0 bases and J by 2 bases; unmatched bases: 4. The CDR3 sequence is 15 residues long. Looked up from germline, CDR1 is MGHRA and CDR2 is YSYEKL. CDR3 DNA sequence: TGCGCCAGCAGCCAAGATCCAGGGGGTGCCTACGAGCAGTACTTC. Translated, it gives CASSQDPGGAYEQYF.

Many counts were recorded for this clonotype. The rearrangement joins TRBV7-8 to TRBJ1-1, with no clear D. The germline V gene encodes CDR1 SGHVS and CDR2 FQNEAQ. Trimming left V 2 bases short and J 5 bases short, with 9 bases between. The CDR3 is made up of 13 amino acids. The CDR3: CASSLNSVTEAFF. The CDR3 DNA follows: TGTGCCAGCAGCTTAAACAGTGTAACTGAAGCTTTCTTT. Supplemented by reference TRBV7-8 and TRBJ1-1, the full variable domain reads GAGVSQSPRYKVAKRGQDVALRCDPISGHVSLFWYQQALGQGPEFLTYFQNEAQLDKSGLPSDRFFAERPEGSVSTLKIQRTQQEDSAVYLCASSLNSVTEAFFGQGTRLTVV.

This chain connects TRBV27 to TRBJ1-3; D gene uncertain. V was trimmed by 0 bases and J by 4 bases, leaving 4 bases between them. The germline V gene encodes CDR1 MNHEY and CDR2 SMNVEV (reference sequence). The CDR3 is 13 residues long. Here the CDR3 DNA reads TGTGCCAGCAGTTTATCGGGAGGAAACACCATATATTTT. Translation gives CASSLSGGNTIYF.

The chain combines TRBV12-3 or TRBV12-4 with TRBJ2-3; 12 bases are shared with TRBD2. CDR3 size: 16 residues. The trim removed 6 bases at V and 5 bases at J, leaving 9 bases unmatched. The CDR3 sequence: CASSPLAGGLGDTQYF. Here the CDR3 DNA reads TGTGCCAGCAGCCCTCTAGCGGGGGGGCTTGGAGATACGCAGTATTTT.

In this sample, this clonotype turned up a few times. The chain combines TRBV7-6 with TRBJ1-1, with a weak D call TRBD1 (5 bases). The V and J ends lost 2 bases and 4 bases respectively, with 11 bases between them. The CDR3 loop spans 14 amino acids. CDR1 is SGHVS, CDR2 FNYEAQ, per germline. Written as DNA, the CDR3 is TGTGCCAGCAGCTTAAAGGGGCTTGGCACTGAAGCTTTCTTT. It codes for CASSLKGLGTEAFF.

V and J are TRBV6-2 or TRBV6-3 and TRBJ1-5; D is perhaps TRBD1 (6 bases). The CDR3 extends over 14 amino acids. Per the germline V gene, CDR1 is MNHEY and CDR2 is SVGEGT. Deletions cut 2 bases from V and 5 bases from J, with 10 bases between. CDR3 DNA: TGTGCCAGCAGTTACGCGGGGGCGGATCAGCCCCAGCATTTT. Residues: CASSYAGADQPQHF.

This chain uses TRBV4-2 with TRBJ2-5; the match to TRBD2 covers 7 bases. Germline CDR1 and CDR2: LGHNA and YNFKEQ. This CDR3 has 14 amino acids. V gave up 0 bases and J gave up 4 bases; unmatched junction bases: 2. The chain's CDR3 is CASSQDWGGETQYF. CDR3 bases: TGTGCCAGCAGCCAAGATTGGGGGGGAGAGACCCAGTACTTC.

The V call is TRBV7-9, the J call TRBJ1-5; the D is unclear. The germline V and J ends were trimmed by 5 bases and 9 bases, with 11 bases remaining between them. CDR1 is SEHNR, CDR2 FQNEAQ, per germline (reference sequence). This CDR3 region has 12 residues. The CDR3 coding sequence is TGTGCCAGCAGCCGAGAAGGGTGGCCCCAGCATTTT. Translating it yields CASSREGWPQHF.